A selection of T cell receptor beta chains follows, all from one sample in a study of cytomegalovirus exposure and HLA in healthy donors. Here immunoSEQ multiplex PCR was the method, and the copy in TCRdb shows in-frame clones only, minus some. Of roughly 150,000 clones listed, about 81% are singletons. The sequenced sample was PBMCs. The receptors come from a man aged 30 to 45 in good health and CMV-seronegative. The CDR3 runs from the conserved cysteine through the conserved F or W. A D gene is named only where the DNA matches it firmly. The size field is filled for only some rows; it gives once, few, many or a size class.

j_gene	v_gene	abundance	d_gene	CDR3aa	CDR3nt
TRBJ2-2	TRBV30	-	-	CAWSVHLKGELFF	TGTGCCTGGAGTGTACATCTTAAGGGGGAGCTGTTTTTT
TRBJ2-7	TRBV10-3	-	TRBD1	CAISRTGGYEQYF	TGTGCCATCAGTCGGACAGGAGGATACGAGCAGTACTTC
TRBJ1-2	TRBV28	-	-	CASSLDLGQRGYTF	TGTGCCAGCAGTCTGGACCTAGGACAACGGGGCTACACCTTC
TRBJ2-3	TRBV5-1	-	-	CASSLSGDTQYF	TGCGCCAGCAGCCTTAGCGGAGATACGCAGTATTTT
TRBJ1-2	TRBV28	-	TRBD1	CASTWGQLNYGYTF	TGTGCCAGCACCTGGGGACAGCTTAACTATGGCTACACCTTC
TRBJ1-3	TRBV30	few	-	CAWSVEYAGLVGNTIYF	TGTGCCTGGAGTGTAGAGTACGCAGGACTAGTGGGAAACACCATATATTTT
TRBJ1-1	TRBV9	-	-	CASSVAVNTEAFF	TGTGCCAGCAGCGTAGCGGTGAACACTGAAGCTTTCTTT
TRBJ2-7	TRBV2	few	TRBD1	CANPGTGVYEQYF	TGTGCCAACCCCGGGACAGGGGTTTACGAGCAGTACTTC
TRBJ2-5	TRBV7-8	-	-	CASSLVRQETQYF	TGTGCCAGCAGCTTAGTTAGACAAGAGACCCAGTACTTC
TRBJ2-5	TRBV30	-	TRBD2	CAWSSASGEETQYF	TGTGCCTGGAGTTCCGCTAGCGGAGAAGAGACCCAGTACTTC
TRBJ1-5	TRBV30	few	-	CAWSAGTNQPQHF	TGTGCCTGGAGTGCCGGGACAAATCAGCCCCAGCATTTT
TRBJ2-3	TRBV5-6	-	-	CASSPQRRSDTQYF	TGTGCCAGCAGCCCCCAGAGGCGTTCAGATACGCAGTATTTT
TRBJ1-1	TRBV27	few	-	CASKYGDTEAFF	TGTGCCAGCAAGTACGGGGACACTGAAGCTTTCTTT
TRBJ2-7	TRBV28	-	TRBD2	CASSPTVAGTYEQYF	TGTGCCAGCAGTCCTACCGTAGCGGGTACCTACGAGCAGTACTTC
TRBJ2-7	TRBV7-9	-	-	CASSLWTNNNYEQYF	TGTGCCAGCAGCTTGTGGACAAACAACAACTACGAGCAGTACTTC
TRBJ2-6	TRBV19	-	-	CASSRTALSGANVLTF	TGTGCCAGTAGTAGGACAGCCCTCTCTGGGGCCAACGTCCTGACTTTC
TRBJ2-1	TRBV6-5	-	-	CASSYSGPFTYNEQFF	TGTGCCAGCAGTTACTCTGGCCCGTTCACCTACAATGAGCAGTTCTTC
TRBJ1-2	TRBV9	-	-	CASSPVAGGYTF	TGTGCCAGCAGCCCCGTAGCGGGAGGCTACACCTTC
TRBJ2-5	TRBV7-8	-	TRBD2	CASSLVGGAGETQYF	TGTGCCAGCAGCTTGGTCGGGGGGGCTGGGGAGACCCAGTACTTC
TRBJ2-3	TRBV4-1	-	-	CASSHGFFGTDTQYF	TGCGCCAGCAGCCACGGGTTTTTTGGCACAGATACGCAGTATTTT
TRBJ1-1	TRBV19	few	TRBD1	CATERQGGSEAFF	TGTGCCACCGAACGACAGGGGGGATCTGAAGCTTTCTTT
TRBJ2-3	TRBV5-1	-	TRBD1	CASSLGQGSTDTQYF	TGCGCCAGCAGCTTGGGACAGGGTTCGACAGATACGCAGTATTTT
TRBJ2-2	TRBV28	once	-	CATPSDAGELFF	TGTGCCACCCCAAGCGATGCCGGGGAGCTGTTTTTT
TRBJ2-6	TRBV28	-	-	CASSSTAWTGANVLTF	TGTGCCAGCAGTTCGACAGCGTGGACTGGGGCCAACGTCCTGACTTTC
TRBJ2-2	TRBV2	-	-	CASRLGTGELFF	TGTGCCAGCAGACTAGGCACCGGGGAGCTGTTTTTT
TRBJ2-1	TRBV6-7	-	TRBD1	CASSYSELKQGVGSYNEQFF	TGTGCCAGCAGTTACTCCGAACTAAAACAGGGGGTAGGCTCCTACAATGAGCAGTTCTTC
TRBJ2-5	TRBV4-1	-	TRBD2	CASSQEPPTSGVSLGTQYF	TGCGCCAGCAGCCAAGAACCCCCGACTAGCGGGGTCTCCCTGGGGACCCAGTACTTC
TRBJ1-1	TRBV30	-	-	CAWSGLDTEAFF	TGTGCCTGGAGTGGACTGGACACTGAAGCTTTCTTT
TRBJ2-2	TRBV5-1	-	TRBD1	CASAQGASTGELFF	TGCGCCAGCGCCCAGGGGGCGAGTACCGGGGAGCTGTTTTTT
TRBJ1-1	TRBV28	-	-	CASSRGEAFF	TGTGCCAGCAGTCGCGGTGAAGCTTTCTTT
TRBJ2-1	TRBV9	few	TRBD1	CASSGQGWDNEQFF	TGTGCCAGCAGCGGACAGGGGTGGGACAATGAGCAGTTCTTC
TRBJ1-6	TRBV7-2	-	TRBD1	CASSSGTGMTNSPLHF	TGTGCCAGCAGCTCCGGGACAGGGATGACTAATTCACCCCTCCACTTT
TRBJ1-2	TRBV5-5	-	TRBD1	CASSMDRDGYTF	TGTGCCAGCAGCATGGACAGGGATGGCTACACCTTC
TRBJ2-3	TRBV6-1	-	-	CASKRDTSTDTQYF	TGTGCCAGCAAAAGGGACACAAGCACAGATACGCAGTATTTT
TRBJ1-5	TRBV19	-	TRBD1	CASKGRGNNQPQHF	TGTGCCAGTAAGGGCAGGGGGAACAATCAGCCCCAGCATTTT
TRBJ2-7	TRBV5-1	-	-	CASSVPGHPSSYEQYF	TGCGCCAGCAGCGTACCGGGACATCCTTCCTCCTACGAGCAGTACTTC
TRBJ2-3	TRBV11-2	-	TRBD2	CASSPSGGSTDTQYF	TGTGCCAGCAGCCCAAGCGGGGGGAGCACAGATACGCAGTATTTT
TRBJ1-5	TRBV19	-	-	CASSIQADQPQHF	TGTGCCAGTAGTATCCAGGCAGACCAGCCCCAGCATTTT
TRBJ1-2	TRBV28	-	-	CASRPSRGFGYTF	TGTGCCAGCAGACCCTCTAGGGGGTTTGGCTACACCTTC
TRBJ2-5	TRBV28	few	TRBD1	CASSRGRGETQYF	TGTGCCAGCAGTAGGGGGCGCGGGGAGACCCAGTACTTC
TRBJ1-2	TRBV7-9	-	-	CASSLADRLNYGYTF	TGTGCCAGCAGCTTAGCCGACAGGCTTAACTATGGCTACACCTTC
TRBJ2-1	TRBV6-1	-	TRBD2	CASSEQLAGSYEQFF	TGTGCCAGCAGTGAACAACTAGCGGGGTCTTATGAGCAGTTCTTC